What follows are 27 T cell receptor beta chains derived from one specimen sequenced in a study of blood T cell repertoires in COVID-19. Sequenced by immunoSEQ multiplex PCR; TCRdb stores in-frame clones only, minus some. The data show around 150,000 clones, roughly 90% seen once. Sequenced input: peripheral blood. These receptor sequences come from a young man with COVID-19, enrolled during active disease.

This chain links TRBV5-4 with TRBJ1-6, with D perhaps matching TRBD1 (5 bases). CDR3 size: 17 residues. Germline loops: CDR1 SGHNT, CDR2 YYREEE (reference sequence). V was cut by 5 bases and J by 0 bases, with 15 bases left in between. The CDR3 protein is CASRAAGDSSYNSPLHF. The CDR3 coding sequence is TGTGCCAGCAGGGCCGCGGGGGATAGCTCCTATAATTCACCCCTCCACTTT.

The chain joins TRBV2 to TRBJ2-7; D not certain. The germline V and J ends were trimmed by 0 bases and 0 bases, with 9 bases remaining between them. Germline CDR1 SNHLY, CDR2 FYNNEI. The CDR3 extends over 15 amino acids. CDR3 loop: CASSEAMASSYEQYF. The CDR3 DNA reads as TGTGCCAGCAGTGAAGCTATGGCTAGCTCCTACGAGCAGTACTTC.

The V gene is TRBV29-1, the J gene TRBJ1-2; 8 bases map to TRBD1. The CDR3 has 13 amino acids. Trimming cost V 5 bases and J 0 bases; bases outside gene matches: 2. Germline V gives CDR1 SQVTM, CDR2 ANQGSEA. DNA for the CDR3: TGCAGCGTTCGACAGGGGACTAACTATGGCTACACCTTC. Translated: CSVRQGTNYGYTF.

V and J are TRBV7-8 and TRBJ2-7, with 13 bases matching TRBD2. J lost 5 bases, V lost 6 bases, and 4 bases had no gene match. Germline V gene sequence: CDR1 SGHVS, CDR2 FQNEAQ. CDR3 length: 14 amino acids. The CDR3 bases are TGTGCCAGCAGTGGACTAGCGGGAGTTCACGAGCAGTACTTC. This gives the protein CASSGLAGVHEQYF.

Only one count was recorded for this clone. The chain uses TRBV7-9 and TRBJ2-5; D uncertain. Trimming left V 4 bases short and J 5 bases short, with 5 bases between. This CDR3 is built from 11 residues. Germline CDR1 SEHNR, CDR2 FQNEAQ (reference sequence). CDR3 DNA sequence: TGTGCCAGCAGCTCCCTGGAGACCCAGTACTTC. This encodes CASSSLETQYF.

J is TRBJ1-2 and V is TRBV18; 7 nucleotides align to TRBD1. This CDR3 is 15 amino acids long. V trimming: 2 bases; J trimming: 4 bases; junction bases outside the gene matches: 7. Germline assignment: CDR1 KGHSH and CDR2 LQKENI. CDR3: CASSPSTGKGYGYTF. The CDR3 DNA is TGTGCCAGCTCACCATCGACAGGGAAGGGCTATGGCTACACCTTC.

The chain links TRBV18 to TRBJ2-3, with unresolved D. This CDR3 spans 12 amino acids. Germline-derived CDR1 and CDR2 are KGHSH and LQKENI. V was cut by 2 bases and J by 4 bases, with 4 bases left in between. The CDR3 is CASSPSADTQYF. CDR3 nucleotide sequence: TGTGCCAGCTCACCATCAGCAGATACGCAGTATTTT.

The chain has TRBV21-1 and TRBJ2-7; whether TRBD2, the table's D call, matches the DNA was not checked. TRBV21-1 is classified as a pseudogene. This CDR3 is built from 14 residues. The CDR3 loop reads CASGKRVWSYEQYF. CDR3 coding DNA: TGTGCCAGCGGGAAGCGGGTCTGGTCCTACGAGCAGTACTTC.

The chain combines TRBV24-1 with TRBJ1-1; no clear D gene. The CDR3 is 14 amino acids. Germline V gene sequence: CDR1 KGHDR, CDR2 SFDVKD. Trimming pared 6 bases from V and 1 base from J, leaving 11 bases between. DNA of the CDR3: TGTGCCACCAGTCGCTCGGAGGGGAACACTGAAGCTTTCTTT. Its protein product is CATSRSEGNTEAFF.

The V gene is TRBV19, the J gene TRBJ1-1; TRBD1 is a possible D gene (5 bases). V lost 3 bases and J 9 bases, leaving 14 bases between the germline ends. Germline V lookup: CDR1 LNHDA, CDR2 SQIVND (reference sequence). This CDR3 is built from 13 residues. Here the CDR3 DNA reads TGTGCCAGTAGTATGCGTACAGGCTACCAAGCTTTCTTT. Protein: CASSMRTGYQAFF.

The CDR3 is CASRNRDSQETQYF. The CDR3 DNA follows: TGTGCCAGCAGAAACCGGGACAGCCAAGAGACCCAGTACTTC. The V call is TRBV6-5, the J call TRBJ2-5, with 7 bases fitting TRBD1. Germline lookup yields CDR1 MNHEY and CDR2 SVGAGI. The CDR3 consists of 14 residues. The V and J ends lost 6 bases and 1 base, in that order; junction bases with no gene match: 5.

The CDR3: CASSWGTGSTEAFF. The CDR3 nucleotides read TGTGCCAGCAGCTGGGGGACAGGGAGTACTGAAGCTTTCTTT. This rearrangement joins TRBV11-3 to TRBJ1-1; 9 positions match TRBD1. CDR1 is SGHNT and CDR2 is YENEEA in the germline V gene. This CDR3 spans 14 amino acids. Trimming at V came to 4 bases and at J to 5 bases, leaving 5 bases not matched to a gene.

The rearrangement links TRBV21-1 to TRBJ1-1; TRBD1, the D gene given by the table, was not confirmed from the DNA. TRBV21-1 is a documented pseudogene. This CDR3 spans 17 amino acids. As DNA, the CDR3 is TGTGCCAGCAGCAAAAAGGGGACAGGGGGAATGAACACTGAAGCTTTCTTT. It translates to CASSKKGTGGMNTEAFF.

V is TRBV5-1 and J is TRBJ2-5; 7 bases align to TRBD2. The CDR3 covers 15 residues. Germline CDR1 SGHRS, CDR2 YFSETQ. Trimming removed 5 bases from V and 1 base from J; junction bases left unmatched: 8. Here the CDR3 DNA reads TGCGCCAGCAGGGATCTAGCGGCCGGCCAAGAGACCCAGTACTTC. It codes for CASRDLAAGQETQYF.

This chain connects TRBV2 to TRBJ1-5; 9 positions agree with TRBD1. V shed 4 bases and J 5 bases; nucleotides not matched to a gene: 6. CDR3 size: 15 residues. CDR1 SNHLY and CDR2 FYNNEI come from the germline V gene. The DNA of the CDR3 is TGTGCCAGCAGTGCGACAGGGGGGAGGGATCAGCCCCAGCATTTT. Protein product: CASSATGGRDQPQHF.

The V and J genes are TRBV27 and TRBJ1-5, with D maybe TRBD1 (5 bases). The V and J ends lost 7 bases and 5 bases respectively, with 9 bases between them. The CDR3 has 12 amino acids. Germline values: CDR1 MNHEY, CDR2 SMNVEV (reference sequence). The CDR3 loop is CASINRYQPQHF. The CDR3 nucleotides are TGTGCCAGCATTAACAGGTATCAGCCCCAGCATTTT.

The chain is built from TRBV11-2 and TRBJ1-1; D perhaps matches TRBD1 (6 bases). The CDR3 covers 14 residues. Deletions cut 6 bases from V and 1 base from J, with 12 bases between. The germline gives CDR1 SGHAT, CDR2 FQNNGV. The CDR3 DNA reads TGTGCCAGCAGTTTGGACAGAGAGAACACTGAAGCTTTCTTT. Residues: CASSLDRENTEAFF.

This chain links TRBV6-6 with TRBJ1-5, with 8 positions matching TRBD1. The germline gives CDR1 MNHNY, CDR2 SVGAGI (reference sequence). The CDR3 is 16 residues long. The trim removed 6 bases at V and 6 bases at J, leaving 13 bases unmatched. The CDR3 loop is CASSHLGQVSAQPQHF. CDR3 DNA: TGTGCCAGCAGCCACCTGGGACAGGTCTCTGCTCAGCCCCAGCATTTT.

The CDR3 DNA is TGTGCCAGCAGCAAGGACCGAGGGCGGGAGACCCAGTACTTC. It codes for CASSKDRGRETQYF. This sequence joins TRBV7-2 and TRBJ2-5; perhaps TRBD2 as D (5 bases). V was shortened by 5 bases and J by 5 bases, with 15 bases between the two germline ends. Germline CDR1 reads SGHTA; CDR2 reads FQGNSA. The CDR3 runs to 14 residues.

V usage is TRBV27 and J usage is TRBJ1-1; 9 bases are a match to TRBD1. The CDR3 consists of 14 residues. Germline V gene sequence: CDR1 MNHEY, CDR2 SMNVEV (reference sequence). V lost 5 bases to trimming and J lost 1 base; unmatched junction nucleotides: 2. CDR3 DNA: TGTGCCAGCAGTGACAGGGGGGCGAACACTGAAGCTTTCTTT. This codes for CASSDRGANTEAFF.

The rearrangement uses TRBV30 and TRBJ2-2; the D is unclear. The germline gives CDR1 GTSNPN, CDR2 SVGIG (reference sequence). The V end lost 2 bases, the J end lost 1 base, and 5 bases lay between the germline ends. The CDR3 sequence is 13 residues long. The chain's CDR3 is CAWSWQNTGELFF. The CDR3 DNA follows: TGTGCCTGGAGTTGGCAGAACACCGGGGAGCTGTTTTTT.

The chain joins TRBV19 to TRBJ2-5; 7 nucleotides match TRBD1. The V gene end was trimmed by 4 bases and the J gene end by 5 bases; junction bases not matched to a gene: 4. The CDR3 has 13 amino acids. Germline V lookup: CDR1 LNHDA, CDR2 SQIVND (reference sequence). This chain's CDR3 is CASSTTGTETQYF. DNA for the CDR3: TGTGCCAGTAGTACGACAGGGACCGAGACCCAGTACTTC.

The chain carries TRBV4-3 and TRBJ1-1; D may be TRBD1 (6 bases). V lost 0 bases and J 3 bases, leaving 11 bases between the germline ends. Germline V gives CDR1 LGHNA, CDR2 YSLEER. The CDR3 totals 15 residues. The CDR3 coding sequence is TGCGCCAGCAGCCAAGATAGGGGGTCTGACACTGAAGCTTTCTTT. This encodes CASSQDRGSDTEAFF.

This sequence joins TRBV29-1 and TRBJ1-4; the D gene is possibly TRBD1 (5 bases). The V end lost 2 bases, the J end lost 7 bases, and 17 bases lay between the germline ends. This CDR3 comprises 15 residues. Germline CDR1 and CDR2: SQVTM and ANQGSEA. The CDR3 spells CSVEFYRGEGEKLFF. Here the CDR3 DNA reads TGCAGCGTTGAATTTTATAGGGGTGAAGGTGAAAAACTGTTTTTT.

The chain joins TRBV6-5 to TRBJ1-2; 8 nucleotides line up with TRBD1. V lost 2 bases, J lost 3 bases, and 2 bases stayed unmatched. Germline values: CDR1 MNHEY, CDR2 SVGAGI. The CDR3 is made up of 14 amino acids. The DNA of the CDR3 is TGTGCCAGCAGTTACCAGGGGGCTTACTATGGCTACACCTTC. Translation gives CASSYQGAYYGYTF.

The rearrangement links TRBV3-1 (or the pseudogene TRBV3-2) to TRBJ2-7; 7 bases align to TRBD1. There are 16 residues in the CDR3. Per the germline V gene, CDR1 is LGHDT and CDR2 is YNNKEL (reference sequence). V trimming: 1 base; J trimming: 1 base; junction bases outside the gene matches: 7. The CDR3 nucleotides are TGTGCCAGCAGCCAAGGACAGGGCGAGCCTTCCTACGAGCAGTACTTC. Translated: CASSQGQGEPSYEQYF.

This rearrangement joins TRBV7-3 to TRBJ1-1; D gene unclear. Germline CDR1 is SGHTA and CDR2 is FQGTGA. The V and J ends lost 2 bases and 3 bases respectively, with 10 bases between them. The CDR3 spans 14 residues. The CDR3 region is CASSLDKQHTEAFF. The CDR3 bases are TGTGCCAGCAGCTTAGACAAGCAACACACTGAAGCTTTCTTT.